The table lists the clone carrying this TCR beta chain with a count of one. The data belong to a study of blood T cell repertoires in COVID-19. Study details: The samples span acute and convalescent COVID-19 from the United States, Italy and Spain.

Per the original methods: Amplification of reference gene primers was used by the study to estimate nucleated cell counts. Assay: immunoSEQ multiplex PCR; the TCRdb copy retains only in-frame clones and omits some. That table is the source of V, J and clone size, and D and trimming were worked out from the DNA. This table has 260,000 or so clones, about nine tenths appearing once. Trimming shortened V by 2 bases and J by 0 bases, and 7 bases separated the two germline ends. CDR1 is ENHRY, CDR2 SYGVKD, per germline. This CDR3 contains 15 residues. Assignments of participants to cohorts depended upon their own reported clinical history.

The sequence derives from a woman in her thirties or forties with acute COVID-19. Sample: PBMCs or T cells enriched from blood (not recorded which). The chain links TRBV10-3 to TRBJ1-4, with a possible D match to TRBD1 (6 bases). The CDR3 DNA follows: TGTGCCATCAGTGAGAGGGGGACAACTAATGAAAAACTGTTTTTT. Encoded protein: CAISERGTTNEKLFF.